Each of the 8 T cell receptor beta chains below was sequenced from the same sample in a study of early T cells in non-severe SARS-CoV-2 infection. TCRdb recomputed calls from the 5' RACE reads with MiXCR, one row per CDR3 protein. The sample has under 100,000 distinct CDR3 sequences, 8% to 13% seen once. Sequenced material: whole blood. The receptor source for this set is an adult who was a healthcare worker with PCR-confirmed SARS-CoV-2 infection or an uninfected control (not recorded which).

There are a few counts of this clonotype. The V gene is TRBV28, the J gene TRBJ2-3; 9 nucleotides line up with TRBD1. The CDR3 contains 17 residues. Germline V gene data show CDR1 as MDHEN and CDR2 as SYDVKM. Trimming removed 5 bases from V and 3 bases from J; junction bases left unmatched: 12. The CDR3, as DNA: TGTGCCAGCAGTGGAAACTACCGGGACAGGGAAACAGATACGCAGTATTTT. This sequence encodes CASSGNYRDRETDTQYF.

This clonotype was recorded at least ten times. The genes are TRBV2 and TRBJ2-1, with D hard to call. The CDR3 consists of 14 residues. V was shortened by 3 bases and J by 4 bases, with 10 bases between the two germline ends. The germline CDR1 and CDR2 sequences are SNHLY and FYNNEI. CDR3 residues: CASSDPLSYNEQFF. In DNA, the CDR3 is TGTGCCAGCAGTGACCCACTCTCTTACAATGAGCAGTTCTTC.

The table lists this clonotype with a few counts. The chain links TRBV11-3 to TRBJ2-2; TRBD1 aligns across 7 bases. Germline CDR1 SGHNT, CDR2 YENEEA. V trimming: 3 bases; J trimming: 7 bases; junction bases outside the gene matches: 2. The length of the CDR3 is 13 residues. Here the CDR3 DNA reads TGTGCCAGCAGCTTGGGGACAGACGGGGAGCTGTTTTTT. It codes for CASSLGTDGELFF. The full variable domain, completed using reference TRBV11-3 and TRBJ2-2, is EAGVVQSPRYKIIEKKQPVAFWCNPISGHNTLYWYLQNLGQGPELLIRYENEEAVDDSQLPKDRFSAERLKGVDSTLKIQPAELGDSAVYLCASSLGTDGELFFGEGSRLTVL.

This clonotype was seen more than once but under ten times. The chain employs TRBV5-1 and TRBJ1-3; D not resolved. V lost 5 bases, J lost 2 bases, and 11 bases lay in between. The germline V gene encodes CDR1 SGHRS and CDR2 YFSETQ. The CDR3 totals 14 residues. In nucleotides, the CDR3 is TGCGCCAGCAGAGGTAGTGATACTGGAAACACCATATATTTT. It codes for CASRGSDTGNTIYF.

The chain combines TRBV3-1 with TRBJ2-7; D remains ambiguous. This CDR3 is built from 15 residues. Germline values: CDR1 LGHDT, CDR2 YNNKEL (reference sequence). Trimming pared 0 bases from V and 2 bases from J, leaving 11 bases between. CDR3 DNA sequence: TGTGCCAGCAGCCAAGAGTTACCCGGGCCCTACGAGCAGTACTTC. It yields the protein CASSQELPGPYEQYF.

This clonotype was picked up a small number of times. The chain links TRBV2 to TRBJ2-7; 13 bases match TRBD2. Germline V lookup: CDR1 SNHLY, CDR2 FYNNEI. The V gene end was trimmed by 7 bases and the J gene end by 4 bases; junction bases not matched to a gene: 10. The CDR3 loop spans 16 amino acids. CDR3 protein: CASTAIPGLAGYEQYF. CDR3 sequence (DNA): TGTGCCAGCACAGCGATTCCGGGACTAGCGGGGTACGAGCAGTACTTC.

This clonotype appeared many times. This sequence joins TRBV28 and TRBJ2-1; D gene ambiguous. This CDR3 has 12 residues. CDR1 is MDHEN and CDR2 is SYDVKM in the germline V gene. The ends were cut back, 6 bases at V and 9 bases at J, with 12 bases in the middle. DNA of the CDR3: TGTGCCAGCAGACAAAGTCGCGGTGAGCAGTTCTTC. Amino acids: CASRQSRGEQFF.

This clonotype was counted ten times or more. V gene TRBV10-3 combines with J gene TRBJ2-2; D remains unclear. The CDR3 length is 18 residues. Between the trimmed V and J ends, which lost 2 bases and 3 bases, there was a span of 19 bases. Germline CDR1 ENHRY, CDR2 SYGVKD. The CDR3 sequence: CAISEPVRPVSDTGELFF. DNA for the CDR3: TGTGCCATCAGTGAGCCCGTTCGACCGGTTAGTGACACCGGGGAGCTGTTTTTT.